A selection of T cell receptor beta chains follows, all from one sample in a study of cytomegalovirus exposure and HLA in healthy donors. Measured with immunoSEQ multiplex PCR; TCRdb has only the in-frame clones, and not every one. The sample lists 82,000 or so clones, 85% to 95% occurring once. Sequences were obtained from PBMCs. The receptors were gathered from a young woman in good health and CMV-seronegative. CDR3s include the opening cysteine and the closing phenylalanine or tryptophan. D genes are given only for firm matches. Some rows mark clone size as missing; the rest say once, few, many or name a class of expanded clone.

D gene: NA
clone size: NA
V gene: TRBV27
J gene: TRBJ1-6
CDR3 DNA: TGTGCCAGCAGTTTATTGGAGGATTCACCCCTCCACTTT
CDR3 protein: CASSLLEDSPLHF

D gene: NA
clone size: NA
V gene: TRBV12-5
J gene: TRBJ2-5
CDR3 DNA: TGTGCTAGTGGCCCCAACGGGGTGGGCGAGACCCAGTACTTC
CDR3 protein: CASGPNGVGETQYF

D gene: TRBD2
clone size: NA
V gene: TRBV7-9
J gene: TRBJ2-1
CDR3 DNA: TGTGCCAGCAGCTTATCGGGGGGCAATGAGCAGTTCTTC
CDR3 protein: CASSLSGGNEQFF

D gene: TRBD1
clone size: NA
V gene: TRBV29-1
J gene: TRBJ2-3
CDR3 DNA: TGCAGCACGGGACAGGGTACAGATACGCAGTATTTT
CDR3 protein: CSTGQGTDTQYF

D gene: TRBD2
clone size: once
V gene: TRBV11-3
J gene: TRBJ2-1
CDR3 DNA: TGTGCCAGCAGCTTAGGGGGTAGCGGGAGTTGGAATGAGCAGTTCTTC
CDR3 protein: CASSLGGSGSWNEQFF

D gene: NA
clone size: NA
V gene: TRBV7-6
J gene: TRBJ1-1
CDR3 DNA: TGTGCCAGCAGCCTCTCCCCGTCCGGGAACACTGAAGCTTTCTTT
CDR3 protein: CASSLSPSGNTEAFF

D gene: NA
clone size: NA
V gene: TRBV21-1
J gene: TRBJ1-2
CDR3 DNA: TGTGCCAGTCCTCCGGGACATCGCTATGGCTACACCTTC
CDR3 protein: CASPPGHRYGYTF

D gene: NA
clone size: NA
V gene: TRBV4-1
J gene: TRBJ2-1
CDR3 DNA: TGCGCCAGCAGCAAAGACGGACATACCTACAATGAGCAGTTCTTC
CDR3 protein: CASSKDGHTYNEQFF

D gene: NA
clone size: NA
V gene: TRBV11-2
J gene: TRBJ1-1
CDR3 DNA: TGTGCCAGCAGCTTAGGACAATACACTGAAGCTTTCTTT
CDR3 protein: CASSLGQYTEAFF

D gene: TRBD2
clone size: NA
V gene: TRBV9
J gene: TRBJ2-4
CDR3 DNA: TGTGCCAGCAGCGTAGAAGGACTAGCGGGTAGGAACATTCAGTACTTC
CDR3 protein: CASSVEGLAGRNIQYF

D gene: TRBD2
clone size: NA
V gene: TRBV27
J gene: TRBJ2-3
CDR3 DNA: TGTGCCAGCAACCGGGAGGGAAGATCGACGCAGTATTTT
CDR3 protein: CASNREGRSTQYF

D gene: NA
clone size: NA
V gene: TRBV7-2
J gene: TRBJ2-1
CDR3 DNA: TGTGCCAGCACCCCGGACAGCGTTTACGTCTGGTTCTTC
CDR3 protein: CASTPDSVYVWFF

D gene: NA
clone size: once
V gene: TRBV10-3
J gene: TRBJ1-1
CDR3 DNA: TGTGCCATCAGTGATCTACAGACGAACACTGAAGCTTTCTTT
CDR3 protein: CAISDLQTNTEAFF

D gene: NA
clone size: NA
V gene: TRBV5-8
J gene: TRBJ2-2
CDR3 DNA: TGTGCCAGCAGCCCTACAACCGGACAGTCCTACACCGGGGAGCTGTTTTTT
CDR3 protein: CASSPTTGQSYTGELFF

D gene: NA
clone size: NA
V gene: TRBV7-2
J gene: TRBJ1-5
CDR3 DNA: TGTGCCAGCAGCCGAGAGAGATTGGGGGCTCAGCCCCAGCATTTT
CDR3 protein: CASSRERLGAQPQHF

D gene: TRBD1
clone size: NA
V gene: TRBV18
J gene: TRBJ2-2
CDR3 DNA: TGTGCCAGCGCTGGACAGGGGGACACCGGGGAGCTGTTTTTT
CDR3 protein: CASAGQGDTGELFF

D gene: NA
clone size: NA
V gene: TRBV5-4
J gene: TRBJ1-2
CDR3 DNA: TGTGCCAGCAGCCAGGACAGTCCCTATGGCTACACCTTC
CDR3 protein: CASSQDSPYGYTF

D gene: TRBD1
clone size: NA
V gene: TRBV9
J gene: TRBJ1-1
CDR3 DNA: TGTGCCAGCAGCCCTCGACAGGGGGTGAACACTGAAGCTTTCTTT
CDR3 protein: CASSPRQGVNTEAFF

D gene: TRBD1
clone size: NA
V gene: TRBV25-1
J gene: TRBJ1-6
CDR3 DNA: TGTGCCAGCAAAGGGGACAGTGATAATTCACCCCTCCACTTT
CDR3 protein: CASKGDSDNSPLHF

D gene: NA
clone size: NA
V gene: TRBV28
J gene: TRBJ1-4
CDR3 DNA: TGTGCCAGCAGTTCTCCCGGAGCTAATGAAAAACTGTTTTTT
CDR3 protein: CASSSPGANEKLFF

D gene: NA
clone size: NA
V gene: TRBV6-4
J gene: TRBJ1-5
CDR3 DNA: TGTGCCAGCAGTGTCGGGAGCAATCAGCCCCAGCATTTT
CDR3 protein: CASSVGSNQPQHF

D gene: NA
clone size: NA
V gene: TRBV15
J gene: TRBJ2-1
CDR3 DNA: TGTGCCACCAGCAGAGATCGGGGATTCAGCTCCTACAATGAGCAGTTCTTC
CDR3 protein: CATSRDRGFSSYNEQFF

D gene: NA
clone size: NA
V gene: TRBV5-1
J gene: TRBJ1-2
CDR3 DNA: TGCGCCAGCAGCTTGAATGGAGCCTATGGCTACACCTTC
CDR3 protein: CASSLNGAYGYTF

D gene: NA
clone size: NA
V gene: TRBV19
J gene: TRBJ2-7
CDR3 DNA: TGTGCCAGTAGGCCAGTGGCCGCCAGCTCCTACGAGCAGTACTTC
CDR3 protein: CASRPVAASSYEQYF